This TCR beta chain derives from a study of T cells in Graves' hyperthyroidism and ophthalmopathy. This CDR3 is 13 amino acids long. The ends were cut back, 0 bases at V and 5 bases at J, with 8 bases in the middle. CDR1 is LGHDT, CDR2 YNNKEL, per germline (reference sequence). The source material, RNA transcripts, was used to amplify TCR beta CDR3 regions. A first-round RT-PCR of the TCR CDR3 used the HTBI primer set. TCRdb reprocessed the multiplex PCR reads with MiXCR, giving one entry per CDR3 protein. Of 350,000 to 400,000 distinct CDR3 sequences listed, about 18% were seen once; the top ten hold less than 45%.

This clonotype was obtained from a man between 18 and 35 years old with Graves' ophthalmopathy. Specimen: blood. The V gene is TRBV3-1, the J gene TRBJ2-7; D gene uncertain. For the CDR3, the DNA is TGTGCCAGCAGCCAAGATGGGCTAGACGAGCAGTACTTC. The encoded protein is CASSQDGLDEQYF.